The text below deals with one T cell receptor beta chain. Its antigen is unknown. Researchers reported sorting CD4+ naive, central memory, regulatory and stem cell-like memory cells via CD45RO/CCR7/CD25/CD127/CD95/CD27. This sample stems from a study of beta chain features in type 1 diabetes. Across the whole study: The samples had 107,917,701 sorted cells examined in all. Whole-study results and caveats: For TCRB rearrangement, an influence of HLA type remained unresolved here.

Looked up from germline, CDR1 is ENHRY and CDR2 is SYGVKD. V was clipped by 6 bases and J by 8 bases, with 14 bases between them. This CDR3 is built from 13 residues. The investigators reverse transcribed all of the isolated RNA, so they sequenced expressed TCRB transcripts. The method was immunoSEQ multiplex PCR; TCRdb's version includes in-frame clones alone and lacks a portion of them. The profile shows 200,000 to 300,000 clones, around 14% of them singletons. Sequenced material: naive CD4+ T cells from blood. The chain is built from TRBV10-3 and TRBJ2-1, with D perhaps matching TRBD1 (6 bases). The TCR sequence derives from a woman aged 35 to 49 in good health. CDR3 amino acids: CAISYRDLDEQFF. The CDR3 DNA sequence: TGTGCCATCAGCTACAGGGATTTGGATGAGCAGTTCTTC.